The 9 T cell receptor beta chains reported below all come from one sample, sequenced in a study of early T cells in non-severe SARS-CoV-2 infection. TCRdb re-called the 5' RACE reads through MiXCR, storing one row per CDR3 protein. Of over 30,000 distinct CDR3 sequences in the sample, approximately 8.7% are singletons; the top ten hold around 12%. This specimen consisted of whole blood, obtained at baseline. The receptors stem from an adult who was a healthcare worker with PCR-confirmed SARS-CoV-2 infection or an uninfected control (not recorded which).

By proportion, this clonotype is medium-sized. J is TRBJ2-1 and V is TRBV12-3 or TRBV12-4, with D perhaps given as TRBD1 or TRBD2 (5 bases each). The CDR3 has 13 residues. Trimming removed 9 bases at V and 9 bases at J, with 18 bases between. CDR3 nucleotides: TGTGCCAGTAACTTGGGGCAGGGACGTGAGCAGTTCTTC. Its protein is CASNLGQGREQFF.

This clonotype was recorded at least ten times. The chain carries TRBV7-6 and TRBJ2-2; 11 bases line up with TRBD1. V lost 6 bases to trimming and J lost 6 bases; unmatched junction nucleotides: 6. The CDR3 covers 15 residues. Germline CDR1 reads SGHVS; CDR2 reads FNYEAQ. CDR3 region: CASRKGTGGSGELFF. In DNA, the CDR3 is TGTGCCAGCAGAAAAGGGACAGGGGGATCCGGGGAGCTGTTTTTT.

At least ten counts were recorded for this clonotype. The V gene is TRBV15, the J gene TRBJ1-5; 12 bases are a match to TRBD1. The CDR3 is 14 residues long. Germline V CDR1 and CDR2: LNHNV, YYDKDF (reference sequence). V gave up 5 bases and J gave up 6 bases; unmatched junction bases: 2. The CDR3 DNA is TGTGCCACCAGCGGGACAGGGGGCATTCAGCCCCAGCATTTT. This encodes CATSGTGGIQPQHF.

This clonotype was seen a few times. The chain recombines TRBV5-5 with TRBJ1-1; D perhaps matches TRBD1 (6 bases). The CDR3 has 14 residues. Trimming pared 4 bases from V and 3 bases from J, leaving 13 bases between. The V gene's germline CDR1 is SGHKS and CDR2 YYEKEE (reference sequence). CDR3 sequence reads: CASSPDRFYTEAFF. CDR3 coding DNA: TGTGCCAGCAGCCCCGACAGGTTTTACACTGAAGCTTTCTTT.

A few counts support this clonotype. The V and J genes are TRBV3-1 and TRBJ1-2; TRBD1 matches at 7 bases. Germline V gene sequence: CDR1 LGHDT, CDR2 YNNKEL (reference sequence). The CDR3 is 14 residues long. The ends lost 5 bases at V and 3 bases at J; junction bases unmatched: 6. In DNA form, the CDR3 reads TGTGCCAGCAGCGACTGGACAGGAGACTATGGCTACACCTTC. Translating gives CASSDWTGDYGYTF.

The table lists this clonotype with a few counts. The genes are TRBV18 and TRBJ2-1; D remains ambiguous. Trimming shortened V by 6 bases and J by 4 bases, and 7 bases separated the two germline ends. Looked up from germline, CDR1 is KGHSH and CDR2 is LQKENI. This CDR3 has 12 residues. CDR3 sequence reads: CASSAAYNEQFF. As DNA, the CDR3 is TGTGCCAGCTCGGCTGCTTACAATGAGCAGTTCTTC.

This clonotype was seen a few times. The J gene is TRBJ2-1, the V gene TRBV18; 10 bases fit TRBD2. There are 12 residues in the CDR3. CDR1 KGHSH and CDR2 LQKENI come from the germline V gene. The junction had 3 bases not matched to a gene; V was cut back by 1 base and J by 15 bases. Written as DNA, the CDR3 is TGTGCCAGCTCACCACGGAGCGGGGGGGCGTTCTTC. Translated, it gives CASSPRSGGAFF.

The chain couples TRBV6-1 to TRBJ2-7; D unresolved. Germline values: CDR1 MNHNS, CDR2 SASEGT. Trimming removed 4 bases from V and 0 bases from J, with 7 bases in between. CDR3 size: 13 residues. CDR3 bases: TGTGCCAGCAGTGTTCGCAACTCCTACGAGCAGTACTTC. As protein: CASSVRNSYEQYF.

This clonotype was counted only a few times. The V call is TRBV11-3, the J call TRBJ2-3; unclear D gene. V dropped 3 bases and J dropped 2 bases, with 9 bases sitting between them. The germline V gene encodes CDR1 SGHNT and CDR2 YENEEA. The CDR3 is 14 amino acids. CDR3: CASSLGGSTDTQYF. In DNA, the CDR3 is TGTGCCAGCAGCTTGGGCGGATCCACAGATACGCAGTATTTT.